A selection of T cell receptor beta chains follows, all from one sample in a study of immune characterization of retroperitoneal liposarcoma. TCRdb re-derived calls from the PCR reads in MiXCR, one entry per CDR3 protein. The top ten hold roughly a fifth of the sample, which has about 10,000 distinct CDR3 sequences, 20% to 30% seen once. Source material: blood. These receptors originate from a male donor with retroperitoneal liposarcoma. Each CDR3 is given with its conserved first and last residue. Fields, in order: V gene, D gene, J gene, CDR3 protein. D genes are given only for firm matches.

TRBV14,TRBD1,TRBJ1-2,CASSQDSKGAFDGYTF
TRBV12-3/TRBV12-4,NA,TRBJ2-3,CASRLWAFEGFRTDTQYF
TRBV6-6,TRBD1,TRBJ1-6,CASRIQGNNSPLHF
TRBV7-2,NA,TRBJ2-1,CASSLDGSLEQFF
TRBV5-1,NA,TRBJ2-3,CASSSSQGSNTQYF
TRBV4-1,TRBD1,TRBJ1-5,CASSHQGAQPQHF
TRBV5-4,NA,TRBJ1-2,CASSLSGLGYGYTF
TRBV6-1,NA,TRBJ2-3,CASSEQLGGSVF
TRBV14,TRBD1,TRBJ2-5,CASSHHRGRETQYF
TRBV10-3,NA,TRBJ2-3,CAISESRSRTDTQYF
TRBV6-6,TRBD1,TRBJ2-1,CASSRGQGEGGEQFF
TRBV4-3,TRBD1,TRBJ2-3,CASSPVTGSQPTDTQYF
TRBV6-4,TRBD1,TRBJ1-6,CASSDGQENSPLHF
TRBV6-1,NA,TRBJ1-1,CASTTGLTNTEAFF
TRBV10-3,NA,TRBJ2-5,CAISEQGRETQYF
TRBV12-3/TRBV12-4,TRBD1,TRBJ1-1,CASSPGTAWGVNTEAFF
TRBV10-3,TRBD2,TRBJ2-1,CAISDRAGGDEQFF
TRBV6-1,NA,TRBJ2-5,CASSRGLETQYF
TRBV4-2,TRBD1,TRBJ2-7,CASSQEGGTGFYEQYF
TRBV6-1,NA,TRBJ2-2,CASRAGLNTGELFF
TRBV7-2,NA,TRBJ2-6,CASSLFGAHGANVLTF
TRBV12-5,NA,TRBJ2-4,CASGASTGELAKNIQYF
TRBV11-3,NA,TRBJ1-1,CASSINRLTEAFF
TRBV27,NA,TRBJ1-1,CASSFRGGNTEAFF
TRBV11-3,TRBD2,TRBJ2-2,CASSFGLAGGTGELFF
TRBV6-5,NA,TRBJ1-1,CASSIGTRGNTEAFF
TRBV6-1,TRBD1,TRBJ2-3,CASSERTGGSTDTQYF
TRBV20-1,TRBD2,TRBJ2-1,CSAKRGGSYNEQFF
TRBV10-2,NA,TRBJ1-1,CASSEWVTLNTEAFF
TRBV6-5,NA,TRBJ1-2,CASSYSGQGPTHGYTF
TRBV6-2/TRBV6-3,NA,NA,CASRFWSRETQYF
TRBV3-1,NA,NA,CASSQAGETQYF
TRBV6-5,TRBD2,TRBJ2-1,CASSSGTTGNEQFF
TRBV6-1,NA,TRBJ1-2,CASSEAGGYGYTF
TRBV11-1,TRBD1,NA,CASSPGTGTYEQYF
TRBV6-4,TRBD2,TRBJ2-3,CASSEAGGTDTQYF
TRBV6-6,TRBD2,TRBJ2-1,CASSYSPTSGYNEQFF
TRBV12-3/TRBV12-4,TRBD1,TRBJ2-3,CASTLGGTSDTQYF
TRBV12-3/TRBV12-4,NA,TRBJ2-1,CATAGSSYNEQFF
TRBV27,TRBD1,TRBJ1-2,CASSLTGTGGAGYGYTF
TRBV6-4,NA,TRBJ2-5,CASRAGQGINEQYF
TRBV6-1,NA,TRBJ1-6,CASSEVGRGNSPLHF
TRBV6-1,NA,TRBJ1-3,CASSEVPGQQANTIYF
TRBV14,NA,TRBJ2-2,CASSPTNTGELFF
TRBV5-1,NA,TRBJ2-1,CASRRAPANEQFF
TRBV7-6,NA,TRBJ2-1,CASSLGAAKETQFF
TRBV7-8,TRBD2,NA,CASSLPRLAGANYEQYF
TRBV5-1,NA,TRBJ1-3,CASSPGIWAAGNTIYF
TRBV27,TRBD1,TRBJ1-6,CASSLGQGSYNSPLHF
TRBV6-1,NA,TRBJ2-1,CASSDAGAHYNEQFF
TRBV12-3/TRBV12-4,TRBD1,TRBJ2-1,CASTSITGTGGYNEQFF
TRBV19,TRBD1,TRBJ2-1,CASSIYGTGVYF
TRBV6-5,TRBD2,TRBJ2-2,CASSYRLAGGRTGELFF
TRBV5-1,NA,TRBJ2-1,CASSLGGSNEQFF